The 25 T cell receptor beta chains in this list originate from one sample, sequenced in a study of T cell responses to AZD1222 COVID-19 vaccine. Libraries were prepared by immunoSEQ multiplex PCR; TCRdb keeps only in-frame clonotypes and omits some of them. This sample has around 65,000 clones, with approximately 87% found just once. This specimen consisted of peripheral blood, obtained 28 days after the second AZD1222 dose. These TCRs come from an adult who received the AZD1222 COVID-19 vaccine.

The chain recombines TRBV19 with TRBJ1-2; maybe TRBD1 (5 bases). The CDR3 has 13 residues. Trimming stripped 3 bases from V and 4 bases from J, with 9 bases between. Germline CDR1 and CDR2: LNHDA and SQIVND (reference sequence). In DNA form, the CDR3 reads TGTGCCAGTAGTATCTCAGGGTTCTATGGCTACACCTTC. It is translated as CASSISGFYGYTF.

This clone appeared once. The chain's CDR3 is CASSLSRTQGYEQYF. CDR3 sequence (DNA): TGTGCCAGCAGCCTCTCCCGTACACAGGGGTACGAGCAGTACTTC. The chain uses TRBV7-2 and TRBJ2-7, with 7 bases that match TRBD1. The germline V gene encodes CDR1 SGHTA and CDR2 FQGNSA. Unmatched junction bases numbered 11, after V lost 5 bases and J lost 4 bases. The CDR3 contains 15 residues.

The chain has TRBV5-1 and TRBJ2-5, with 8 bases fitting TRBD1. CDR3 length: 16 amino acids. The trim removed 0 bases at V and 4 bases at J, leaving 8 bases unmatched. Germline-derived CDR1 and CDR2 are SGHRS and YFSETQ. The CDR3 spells CASSLGFDRGIETQYF. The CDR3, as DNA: TGCGCCAGCAGCTTGGGATTCGACAGGGGCATAGAGACCCAGTACTTC.

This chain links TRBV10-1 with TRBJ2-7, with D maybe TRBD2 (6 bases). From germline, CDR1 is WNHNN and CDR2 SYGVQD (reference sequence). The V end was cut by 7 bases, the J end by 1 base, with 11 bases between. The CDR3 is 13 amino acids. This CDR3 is CASTPGGSYEQYF. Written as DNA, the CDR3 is TGCGCCAGCACCCCTGGAGGGTCCTACGAGCAGTACTTC.

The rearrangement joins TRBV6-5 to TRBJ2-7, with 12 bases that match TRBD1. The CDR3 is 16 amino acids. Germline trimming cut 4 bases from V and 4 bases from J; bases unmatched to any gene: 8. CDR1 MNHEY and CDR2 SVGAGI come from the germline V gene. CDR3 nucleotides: TGTGCCAGCAGTTTAGCCGGGACAGGGGGCTGGTACGAGCAGTACTTC. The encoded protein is CASSLAGTGGWYEQYF.

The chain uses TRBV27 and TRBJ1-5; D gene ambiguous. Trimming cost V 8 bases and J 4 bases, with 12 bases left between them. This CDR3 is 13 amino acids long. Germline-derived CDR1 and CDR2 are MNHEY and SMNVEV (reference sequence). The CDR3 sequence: CASSPGENQPQHF. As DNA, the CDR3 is TGTGCCAGCTCCCCCGGGGAGAATCAGCCCCAGCATTTT.

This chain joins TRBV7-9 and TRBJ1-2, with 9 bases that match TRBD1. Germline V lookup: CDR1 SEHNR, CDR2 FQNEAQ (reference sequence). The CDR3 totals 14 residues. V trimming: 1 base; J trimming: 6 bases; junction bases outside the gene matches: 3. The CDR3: CASSLDGTGNGYTF. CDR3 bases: TGTGCCAGCAGCTTAGATGGGACAGGGAATGGCTACACCTTC. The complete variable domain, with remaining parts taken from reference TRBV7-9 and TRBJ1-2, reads DTGVSQNPRHKITKRGQNVTFRCDPISEHNRLYWYRQTLGQGPEFLTYFQNEAQLEKSRLLSDRFSAERPKGSFSTLEIQRTEQGDSAMYLCASSLDGTGNGYTFGSGTRLTVV.

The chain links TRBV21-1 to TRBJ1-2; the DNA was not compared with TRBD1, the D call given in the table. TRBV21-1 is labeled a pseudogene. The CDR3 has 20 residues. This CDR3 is CASSKGTPGGTGDDNYGYTF. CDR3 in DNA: TGTGCCAGCAGCAAAGGTACGCCTGGGGGGACAGGGGATGATAACTATGGCTACACCTTC.

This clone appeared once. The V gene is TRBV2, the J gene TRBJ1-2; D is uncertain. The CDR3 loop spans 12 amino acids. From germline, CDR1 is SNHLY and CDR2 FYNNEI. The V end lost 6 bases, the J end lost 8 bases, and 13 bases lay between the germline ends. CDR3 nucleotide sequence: TGTGCCAGCAGGACGATTGGCGAAGGCTACACCTTC. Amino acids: CASRTIGEGYTF.

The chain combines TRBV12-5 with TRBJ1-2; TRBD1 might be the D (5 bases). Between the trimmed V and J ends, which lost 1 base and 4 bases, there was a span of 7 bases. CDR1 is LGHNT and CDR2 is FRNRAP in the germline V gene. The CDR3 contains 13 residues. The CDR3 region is CASGLAGLYGYTF. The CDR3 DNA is TGTGCTAGTGGTTTGGCAGGGCTCTATGGCTACACCTTC.

The CDR3 is CASSYRWAGAGNTIYF. DNA of the CDR3: TGTGCCAGCAGTTACCGTTGGGCAGGGGCTGGAAACACCATATATTTT. The V and J genes are TRBV7-9 and TRBJ1-3, with D maybe TRBD1 (6 bases). Germline values: CDR1 SEHNR, CDR2 FQNEAQ (reference sequence). V was trimmed by 6 bases and J by 2 bases, leaving 17 bases between them. The CDR3 loop spans 16 amino acids.

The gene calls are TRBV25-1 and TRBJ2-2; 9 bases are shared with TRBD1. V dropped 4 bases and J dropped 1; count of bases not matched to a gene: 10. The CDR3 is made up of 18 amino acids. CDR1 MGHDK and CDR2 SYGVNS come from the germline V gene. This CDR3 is CASSVGPGQGKNTGELFF. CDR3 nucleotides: TGTGCCAGCAGTGTTGGGCCGGGACAGGGAAAGAACACCGGGGAGCTGTTTTTT.

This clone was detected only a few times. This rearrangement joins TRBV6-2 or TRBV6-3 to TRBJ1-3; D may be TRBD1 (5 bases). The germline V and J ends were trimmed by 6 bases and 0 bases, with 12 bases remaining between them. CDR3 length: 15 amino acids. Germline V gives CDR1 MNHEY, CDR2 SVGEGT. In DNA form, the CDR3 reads TGTGCCAGCAGCCCCGGACACCTCTCTGGAAACACCATATATTTT. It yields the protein CASSPGHLSGNTIYF.

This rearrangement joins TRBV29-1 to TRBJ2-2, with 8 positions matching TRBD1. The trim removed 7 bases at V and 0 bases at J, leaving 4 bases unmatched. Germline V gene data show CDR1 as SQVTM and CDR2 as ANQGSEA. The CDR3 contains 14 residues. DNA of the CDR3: TGCAGCGCTGGACAGGGAACGAACACCGGGGAGCTGTTTTTT. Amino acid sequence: CSAGQGTNTGELFF.

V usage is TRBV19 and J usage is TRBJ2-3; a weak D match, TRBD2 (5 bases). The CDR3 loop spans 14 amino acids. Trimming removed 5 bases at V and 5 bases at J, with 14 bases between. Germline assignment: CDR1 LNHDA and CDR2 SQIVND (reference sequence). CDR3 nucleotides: TGTGCCAGTAGTCCCCGGGATTCTCGAGATACGCAGTATTTT. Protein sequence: CASSPRDSRDTQYF.

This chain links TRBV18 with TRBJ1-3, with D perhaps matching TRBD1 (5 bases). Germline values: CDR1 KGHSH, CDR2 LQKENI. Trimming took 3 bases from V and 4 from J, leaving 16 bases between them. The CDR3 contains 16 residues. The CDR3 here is CASSPPGLRRGNTIYF. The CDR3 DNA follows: TGTGCCAGCTCACCTCCGGGGCTGAGAAGGGGAAACACCATATATTTT.

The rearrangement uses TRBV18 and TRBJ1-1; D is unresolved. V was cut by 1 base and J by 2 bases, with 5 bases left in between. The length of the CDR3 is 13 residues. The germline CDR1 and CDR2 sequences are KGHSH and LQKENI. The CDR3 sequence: CASSPLSNTEAFF. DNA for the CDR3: TGTGCCAGCTCACCACTAAGCAACACTGAAGCTTTCTTT.

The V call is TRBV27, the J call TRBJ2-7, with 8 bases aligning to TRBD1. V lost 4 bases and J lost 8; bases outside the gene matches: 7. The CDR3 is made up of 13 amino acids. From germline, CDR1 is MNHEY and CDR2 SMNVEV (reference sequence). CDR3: CASSYDRGGQQYF. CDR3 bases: TGTGCCAGCAGTTACGACAGGGGTGGGCAGCAGTACTTC.

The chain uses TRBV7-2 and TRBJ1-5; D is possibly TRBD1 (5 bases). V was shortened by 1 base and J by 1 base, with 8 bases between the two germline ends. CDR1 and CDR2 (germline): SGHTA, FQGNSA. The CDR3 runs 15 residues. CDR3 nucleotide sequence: TGTGCCAGCAGCTTAGACGGGGCGAGCAATCAGCCCCAGCATTTT. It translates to CASSLDGASNQPQHF.

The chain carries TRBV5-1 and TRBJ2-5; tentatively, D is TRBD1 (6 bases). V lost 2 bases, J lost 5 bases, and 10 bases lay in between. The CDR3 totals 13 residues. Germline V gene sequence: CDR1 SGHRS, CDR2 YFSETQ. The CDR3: CASSLGGSETQYF. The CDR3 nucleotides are TGCGCCAGCAGCTTAGGGGGTTCGGAGACCCAGTACTTC.

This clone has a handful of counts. The DNA of the CDR3 is TGTGCCAGCAGCCCTTCGGACAGCGGGAGGTATGGCTACACCTTC. It codes for CASSPSDSGRYGYTF. The rearrangement joins TRBV7-9 to TRBJ1-2; tentative D call: TRBD1 (6 bases). The CDR3 length is 15 residues. Trimming took off 5 bases at V and 5 bases at J, with 18 bases between the two ends. Germline-derived CDR1 and CDR2 are SEHNR and FQNEAQ (reference sequence).

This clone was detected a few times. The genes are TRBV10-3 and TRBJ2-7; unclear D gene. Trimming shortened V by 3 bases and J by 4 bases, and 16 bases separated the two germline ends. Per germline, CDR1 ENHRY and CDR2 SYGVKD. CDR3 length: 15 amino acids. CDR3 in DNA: TGTGCCATCAGTGACCCCGGTGAGGTGGGTTACGAGCAGTACTTC. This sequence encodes CAISDPGEVGYEQYF.

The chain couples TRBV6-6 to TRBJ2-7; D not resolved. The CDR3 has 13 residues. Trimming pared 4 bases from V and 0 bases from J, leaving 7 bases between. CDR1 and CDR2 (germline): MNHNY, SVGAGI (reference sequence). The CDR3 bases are TGTGCCAGCAGTTTGGTTCCCTCCTACGAGCAGTACTTC. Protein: CASSLVPSYEQYF.

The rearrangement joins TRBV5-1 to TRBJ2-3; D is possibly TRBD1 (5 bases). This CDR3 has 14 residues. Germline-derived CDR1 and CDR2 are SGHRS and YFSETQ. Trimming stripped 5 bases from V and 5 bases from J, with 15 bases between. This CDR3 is CASRDGPQGDTQYF. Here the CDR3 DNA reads TGCGCCAGCAGGGACGGCCCCCAGGGAGATACGCAGTATTTT. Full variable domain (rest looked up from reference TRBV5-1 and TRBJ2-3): KAGVTQTPRYLIKTRGQQVTLSCSPISGHRSVSWYQQTPGQGLQFLFEYFSETQRNKGNFPGRFSGRQFSNSRSEMNVSTLELGDSALYLCASRDGPQGDTQYFGPGTRLTVL.

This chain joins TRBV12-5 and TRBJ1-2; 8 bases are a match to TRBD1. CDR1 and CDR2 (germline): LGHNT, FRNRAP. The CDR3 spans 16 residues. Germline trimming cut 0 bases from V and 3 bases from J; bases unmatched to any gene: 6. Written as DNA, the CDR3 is TGTGCTAGTGGTTTGGTACTGGGACAGGTAGACTATGGCTACACCTTC. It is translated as CASGLVLGQVDYGYTF.